These 32 T cell receptor delta chains share one sample of origin, sequenced in a study of gamma-delta chains in newborns, infants, children. TCRdb called clones from the reads again using CATT. This repertoire shows 10,000 to 12,000 delta-chain clones, around 8.3% found once; its top ten account for approximately 9.5%. The sample was blood. The receptors were sampled from a child who was a newborn, infant or young child, either healthy, febrile or measles-vaccinated (not recorded which).

This clone was observed a few times. The chain carries TRDV2 and TRDJ1, with 7 bases lining up with TRDD3. Unmatched junction bases numbered 9, after V lost 0 bases and J lost 0 bases. The CDR3 runs to 17 residues. Per germline, CDR1 GEAIGNYY and CDR2 EKD. The CDR3 coding sequence is TGTGCCTGTGACACCGTACTGGGGATAAAGTACACCGATAAACTCATCTTT. This translates into CACDTVLGIKYTDKLIF.

In its sample, this clone is medium-sized. This specimen includes other DNA sequences encoding the same CDR3. The V and J genes are TRDV2 and TRDJ1; TRDD3 aligns across 9 bases. The CDR3 spans 20 residues. Germline V gives CDR1 GEAIGNYY, CDR2 EKD. Losses at the gene ends were 3 bases for V and 1 base for J; bases not matched to a gene: 20. DNA of the CDR3: TGTGCCTGTGACCCTCTAGACCTACAGGGGGGGATACCCCCCACCGATAAACTCATCTTT. Translation: CACDPLDLQGGIPPTDKLIF.

In its sample, this clone ranks as medium-sized. The chain has TRDV1 and TRDJ2; D unresolved. Looked up from germline, CDR1 is TSWWSYY and CDR2 is QGS. Trimming stripped 1 base from V and 0 bases from J, with 12 bases between. The length of the CDR3 is 17 residues. The CDR3 spells CALGEPELGALTAQLFF. In nucleotides, the CDR3 is TGTGCTCTTGGGGAACCGGAACTCGGAGCTTTGACAGCACAACTCTTCTTT.

This clone came up a few times. Additional DNA sequences in this sample encode the identical CDR3. The gene calls are TRDV2 and TRDJ4, with 7 bases aligning to TRDD2. The CDR3 has 19 amino acids. The germline CDR1 and CDR2 sequences are GEAIGNYY and EKD. The J segment lost 0 bases and the V segment lost 0 bases, leaving 18 bases of the junction unmatched. The CDR3 spells CACDTVRSYDAGTTRPLIF. The CDR3 nucleotides are TGTGCCTGTGACACCGTGCGTTCCTACGACGCGGGGACTACCAGACCCCTGATCTTT.

The chain links TRDV2 to TRDJ1, with TRDD3 matching over 10 bases. After removal of 1 base from V and 0 bases from J, the junction contained 7 bases not matched to a gene. The CDR3 totals 17 residues. Germline V gene data show CDR1 as GEAIGNYY and CDR2 as EKD. The CDR3 DNA follows: TGTGCCTGTGACACACTGGGGGATCATCGTCACACCGATAAACTCATCTTT. Protein sequence: CACDTLGDHRHTDKLIF.

V is TRDV1 and J is TRDJ1; D unclear. This CDR3 is built from 17 residues. Trimming stripped 0 bases from V and 0 bases from J, with 14 bases between. The germline V gene has CDR1 TSWWSYY and CDR2 QGS. The DNA for the CDR3 is TGTGCTCTTGGGGAACTGTTCAATCAGGCCTACACCGATAAACTCATCTTT. Translating gives CALGELFNQAYTDKLIF.

This clone showed up just a few times. The chain employs TRDV2 and TRDJ1, with 13 bases matching TRDD3. V gave up 3 bases and J gave up 5 bases; unmatched junction bases: 8. CDR1 is GEAIGNYY and CDR2 is EKD in the germline V gene. The CDR3 length is 16 residues. CDR3 residues: CACDVLGDTRGDKLIF. CDR3 bases: TGTGCCTGTGACGTACTGGGGGATACGCGAGGAGATAAACTCATCTTT.

The gene calls are TRDV1 and TRDJ1, with D maybe TRDD3 (6 bases). CDR3 length: 21 residues. Looked up from germline, CDR1 is TSWWSYY and CDR2 is QGS. Trimming removed 1 base at V and 0 bases at J, with 27 bases between. The CDR3 DNA sequence: TGTGCTCTTGGGGAACACGGTAAGGGGGAACCCGCGGGCCCGTACACCGATAAACTCATCTTT. It specifies CALGEHGKGEPAGPYTDKLIF.

Concerning this clone itself: Possible read error: a much larger clone is one base away. CDR3 loop: CACDPAPRLGDTRHTDKLIF. CDR3 nucleotide sequence: TGTGCCTGTGACCCCGCTCCCCGACTGGGGGATACGCGGCATACCGATAAACTCATCTTT. The rearrangement links TRDV2 to TRDJ1; 13 nucleotides match TRDD3. CDR3 size: 20 residues. Germline CDR1 is GEAIGNYY and CDR2 is EKD. The ends lost 3 bases at V and 2 bases at J; junction bases unmatched: 17.

A remark on this clone: A much larger clonotype is one base distant, so this may be a read error. J is TRDJ3 and V is TRDV2, with TRDD3 matching over 11 bases. V lost 3 bases and J lost 2; bases outside the gene matches: 2. Per germline, CDR1 GEAIGNYY and CDR2 EKD. This CDR3 contains 17 residues. The CDR3, as DNA: TGTGCCTGTGACCTACTGGGGGATACCTGGGACACCCGACAGATGTTTTTC. Translation: CACDLLGDTWDTRQMFF.

Only a few counts were recorded for this clone. A single base separates this from a much larger clone, so it may be a read error. Other DNA variants within this sample encode the same CDR3. The chain links TRDV2 to TRDJ1, with D possibly being TRDD3 (5 bases). Germline loops: CDR1 GEAIGNYY, CDR2 EKD. V was cut by 0 bases and J by 0 bases, with 7 bases left in between. The CDR3 sequence is 14 residues long. CDR3 DNA: TGTGCCTGTGACACCTGGGGAGACACCGATAAACTCATCTTT. Translation gives CACDTWGDTDKLIF.

This clone was recorded a few times. The chain is built from TRDV1 and TRDJ1; no definite D call. Trimming took off 4 bases at V and 0 bases at J, with 15 bases between the two ends. Germline V lookup: CDR1 TSWWSYY, CDR2 QGS. The CDR3 spans 16 residues. CDR3 amino acids: CALGVPPLLYTDKLIF. CDR3 DNA: TGTGCTCTTGGGGTCCCTCCCTTACTGTACACCGATAAACTCATCTTT.

This clone was seen only a few times. This chain uses TRDV2 with TRDJ1; 8 nucleotides line up with TRDD3. The junction had 8 bases not matched to a gene; V was cut back by 3 bases and J by 0 bases. The CDR3 totals 16 residues. Germline V gene sequence: CDR1 GEAIGNYY, CDR2 EKD. The CDR3 sequence: CACDGLGDRNTDKLIF. In nucleotides, the CDR3 is TGTGCCTGTGACGGCCTGGGGGACAGAAACACCGATAAACTCATCTTT.

As concerns this clone: One end of the junction varies from germline; a read error may be responsible. The V and J genes are TRDV2 and TRDJ3; D might be TRDD3 (5 bases). Germline V gives CDR1 GEAIGNYY, CDR2 EKD. The CDR3 runs to 18 residues. CDR3 sequence reads: CARDTAGGHSWDTRQMFF. In DNA form, the CDR3 reads TGTGCCCGTGACACCGCGGGGGGCCACTCCTGGGACACCCGACAGATGTTTTTC.

This clone was seen only a few times. This chain connects TRDV2 to TRDJ3; 9 bases fit TRDD3. V was pared by 0 bases and J by 0 bases, with 5 bases of the junction left unmatched. This CDR3 has 19 residues. Germline CDR1 and CDR2: GEAIGNYY and EKD. CDR3: CACDTGGYPSSWDTRQMFF. DNA of the CDR3: TGTGCCTGTGACACCGGGGGATACCCGAGCTCCTGGGACACCCGACAGATGTTTTTC.

This clone was detected a few times. The chain combines TRDV1 with TRDJ1; no reliable D call. Germline CDR1 and CDR2: TSWWSYY and QGS. The CDR3 is made up of 11 amino acids. V lost 2 bases and J lost 2, with 0 bases in between. The CDR3 loop is CALGETDKLIF. CDR3 sequence (DNA): TGTGCTCTTGGGGAAACCGATAAACTCATCTTT.

This clone is labeled medium-sized. Additional DNA sequences in this sample encode the identical CDR3. The gene calls are TRDV2 and TRDJ1, with 10 bases that match TRDD3. Unmatched junction bases numbered 17, after V lost 3 bases and J lost 2 bases. The germline V gene has CDR1 GEAIGNYY and CDR2 EKD. The CDR3 covers 19 residues. The CDR3 sequence is CACDPLPTVLLGDTDKLIF. CDR3 in DNA: TGTGCCTGTGACCCTCTTCCTACCGTCCTACTGGGGGATACCGATAAACTCATCTTT.

Note on this clone: Given a much more abundant clone one base away, this may be a read error. The chain combines TRDV2 with TRDJ1, with TRDD3 matching 10 bases. V dropped 0 bases and J dropped 5; count of bases not matched to a gene: 20. Germline CDR1 reads GEAIGNYY; CDR2 reads EKD. The CDR3 consists of 20 residues. The CDR3 bases are TGTGCCTGTGACACCGTTGGCCTGGGGGATAACTTCCTCCCAAATGATAAACTCATCTTT. Residues: CACDTVGLGDNFLPNDKLIF.

This clone occurred a few times. TCRdb attributes to this sequence the protein of a much larger clone, which differs from the DNA translation at residue 8; a read error is likely, and the protein displayed is translated from the DNA. The chain links TRDV2 to TRDJ3; 7 nucleotides match TRDD3. The CDR3 length is 19 residues. Trimming cost V 2 bases and J 0 bases; bases outside gene matches: 9. CDR1 GEAIGNYY and CDR2 EKD come from the germline V gene. Here the CDR3 reads CACDNTGEYSSWDTRQMFF. The CDR3 DNA reads TGTGCCTGTGACAATACTGGGGAATACAGCTCCTGGGACACCCGACAGATGTTTTTC.

There are a few counts of this clone. The TCRdb protein, from a much larger clone, departs from this DNA's translation at residue 10, likely by read error; the protein shown derives from the DNA. This rearrangement joins TRDV2 to TRDJ1; D is possibly TRDD3 (6 bases). The V gene's germline CDR1 is GEAIGNYY and CDR2 EKD. The CDR3 sequence is 18 residues long. V dropped 3 bases and J dropped 0 bases, with 22 bases sitting between them. The CDR3 region is CACDPLRTGSSYTDKLIF. CDR3 DNA sequence: TGTGCCTGTGACCCTTTACGGACTGGGAGTTCGTACACCGATAAACTCATCTTT.

The chain combines TRAV29/DV5 with TRDJ1, with D perhaps matching TRDD1 or TRDD3 (5 bases each). The CDR3 length is 19 residues. Per the germline V gene, CDR1 is NSMFDY and CDR2 is ISSIKDK. V dropped 2 bases and J dropped 2 bases, with 28 bases sitting between them. CDR3 residues: CAASEIRLRPWVDTDKLIF. The CDR3 DNA follows: TGTGCAGCAAGTGAAATCAGACTACGCCCCTGGGTGGATACCGATAAACTCATCTTT.

The CDR3 is CACASLGDTPSTDKLIF. CDR3 bases: TGTGCCTGTGCTTCGCTGGGGGATACCCCGTCCACCGATAAACTCATCTTT. The chain uses TRDV2 and TRDJ1; TRDD3 aligns across 11 bases. The V and J ends lost 5 bases and 1 base, in that order; junction bases with no gene match: 11. The CDR3 is made up of 17 amino acids. CDR1 GEAIGNYY and CDR2 EKD come from the germline V gene.

This clone showed up just a few times. The V and J genes are TRDV1 and TRDJ1; D ambiguous. Germline V gene sequence: CDR1 TSWWSYY, CDR2 QGS. CDR3 length equals 15 residues. Trimming took off 4 bases at V and 1 base at J, with 13 bases between the two ends. The CDR3 protein is CALGGEDWVTDKLIF. Written as DNA, the CDR3 is TGTGCTCTTGGGGGGGAGGATTGGGTCACCGATAAACTCATCTTT.

V usage is TRDV2 and J usage is TRDJ1; 10 positions agree with TRDD3. J lost 0 bases, V lost 0 bases, and 12 bases had no gene match. The CDR3 spans 19 residues. Germline V gene sequence: CDR1 GEAIGNYY, CDR2 EKD. This CDR3 reads CACDTLPGTGGSYTDKLIF. The CDR3 DNA reads TGTGCCTGTGACACCCTCCCCGGTACTGGGGGATCGTACACCGATAAACTCATCTTT.

The chain has TRDV1 and TRDJ1; 9 nucleotides agree with TRDD3. Germline V CDR1 and CDR2: TSWWSYY, QGS. J gave up 1 base and V 4 bases, and 22 bases lay outside the gene matches. This CDR3 contains 21 residues. CDR3 DNA: TGTGCTCTTGGGGCATCCCGAAGCCTACGCTGGGGGATCGATCCCACCGATAAACTCATCTTT. Its protein product is CALGASRSLRWGIDPTDKLIF.

As concerns this clone: This probably arose from a read error, given a far larger clone one base away. This chain uses TRDV2 with TRDJ1; 12 bases fit TRDD3. The CDR3 extends over 21 amino acids. Looked up from germline, CDR1 is GEAIGNYY and CDR2 is EKD. V shed 4 bases and J 2 bases; nucleotides not matched to a gene: 22. This CDR3 is CACDGITGGYQVDCRTDKLIF. Here the CDR3 DNA reads TGTGCCTGTGATGGAATTACTGGGGGATACCAGGTGGATTGTCGTACCGATAAACTCATCTTT.

This clone was found a few times. A read error may be the cause here, since a much bigger clone is one base away. At the DNA level, this CDR3 is encoded by other sequences in the same sample as well. The V and J genes are TRDV2 and TRDJ1; the match to TRDD3 covers 12 bases. CDR1 and CDR2 (germline): GEAIGNYY, EKD. This CDR3 spans 17 amino acids. CDR3 coding DNA: TGTGCCTGTGACCCCGGACTGGGGGATACCATCACCGACAAACTCATCTTT. Its translation is CACDPGLGDTITDKLIF.

Points on this clone: The protein that TCRdb holds for this DNA derives from a much larger clone and differs from the translated DNA at residue 7, which likely indicates a read error; the protein shown here is translated from the DNA. The rearrangement joins TRDV2 to TRDJ3; tentative D call: TRDD3 (6 bases). The CDR3 sequence is 18 residues long. Germline V gives CDR1 GEAIGNYY, CDR2 EKD. V lost 3 bases and J 0 bases, leaving 14 bases between the germline ends. The CDR3, as DNA: TGTGCCTGTGACGTACTGAGGGATAGCTCCTGGGACACCCGACAGATGTTTTTC. It encodes CACDVLRDSSWDTRQMFF.

About this clone: A much bigger clone sits one base away, suggesting this may be a read error. The rearrangement links TRDV2 to TRDJ3; TRDD3 agrees at 8 bases. Germline lookup yields CDR1 GEAIGNYY and CDR2 EKD. Losses at the gene ends were 3 bases for V and 0 bases for J; bases not matched to a gene: 9. The CDR3 extends over 19 amino acids. CDR3 bases: TGTGCCTGTGACGTACTGGGGGTTGGAAGCTCCTGGGACACCCGACAGATGTTTTTC. Protein: CACDVLGVGSSWDTRQMFF.

The chain has TRDV2 and TRDJ2; 8 bases map to TRDD3. The CDR3 contains 18 residues. After removal of 6 bases from V and 9 bases from J, the junction contained 23 bases not matched to a gene. Germline CDR1 GEAIGNYY, CDR2 EKD. The CDR3 region has the DNA TGTGCCTGTAAGAAACTGGGGGCTACGCCGTCCGTCACATCACAACTCTTCTTT. It specifies CACKKLGATPSVTSQLFF.

This clone was counted only a few times. The chain employs TRDV2 and TRDJ1; 12 bases align to TRDD3. The germline gives CDR1 GEAIGNYY, CDR2 EKD. The CDR3 has 16 amino acids. J gave up 6 bases and V 0 bases, and 7 bases lay outside the gene matches. The CDR3 sequence: CACDTVENWGIHKLIF. The CDR3 DNA is TGTGCCTGTGACACCGTTGAGAACTGGGGGATACATAAACTCATCTTT.

This clone was counted between two and nine times. The chain links TRDV2 to TRDJ1; TRDD3 agrees at 13 bases. Trimming at V came to 3 bases and at J to 2 bases, leaving 14 bases not matched to a gene. This CDR3 is 19 amino acids long. Germline CDR1 GEAIGNYY, CDR2 EKD. The CDR3 DNA sequence: TGTGCCTGTGACCGACTGGGGGATACGGGTAATATGCGGACCGATAAACTCATCTTT. Protein: CACDRLGDTGNMRTDKLIF.